Below are 27 T cell receptor beta chains sequenced from a single sample in a study of breast tumors, draining lymph nodes, adjacent tissues. From the multiplex PCR reads, TCRdb called clonotypes with MiXCR, one entry per CDR3 protein. The sample lists under 70,000 distinct CDR3 sequences, over 40% seen once, with about 8.4% in the top ten. Sequenced sample: breast tumor tissue. The receptors derive from a female donor with breast cancer. Some clones in this sample may be carry-over from other donors' samples.

This clonotype was recorded at least ten times. V and J are TRBV20-1 and TRBJ2-4; D may be TRBD1 (6 bases). The V end was cut by 6 bases, the J end by 0 bases, with 9 bases between. This CDR3 has 13 amino acids. CDR1 is DFQATT and CDR2 is SNEGSKA in the germline V gene (reference sequence). The CDR3 sequence is CSAAGEAKNIQYF. The CDR3 DNA reads TGCAGTGCGGCAGGGGAAGCCAAAAACATTCAGTACTTC.

This clonotype was observed many times. The V gene is TRBV7-9, the J gene TRBJ2-2, with a weak D call TRBD1 (6 bases). The CDR3 consists of 15 residues. Trimming stripped 5 bases from V and 4 bases from J, with 14 bases between. CDR1 is SEHNR and CDR2 is FQNEAQ in the germline V gene (reference sequence). Here the CDR3 DNA reads TGTGCCAGCAGCAAGACAGGAATCGGCACCGGGGAGCTGTTTTTT. It is translated as CASSKTGIGTGELFF.

This clonotype was seen many times. This rearrangement joins TRBV12-3 or TRBV12-4 to TRBJ2-2, with D unclear. The length of the CDR3 is 11 residues. V lost 9 bases to trimming and J lost 5 bases, with 7 bases between them. The CDR3 DNA is TGTGCCAGTAAGCTTACCGGGGAGCTGTTTTTT. Translated, it gives CASKLTGELFF.

There are many counts of this clonotype. The chain couples TRBV7-6 to TRBJ2-3; 7 nucleotides align to TRBD1. The V gene's germline CDR1 is SGHVS and CDR2 FNYEAQ. The junction had 8 bases not matched to a gene; V was cut back by 5 bases and J by 0 bases. The length of the CDR3 is 16 residues. CDR3 DNA: TGTGCCAGCAGCCCCACGCCGGGACAGAGCACAGATACGCAGTATTTT. This sequence encodes CASSPTPGQSTDTQYF.

This clonotype was observed many times. The chain has TRBV12-3 or TRBV12-4 and TRBJ2-2; D gene ambiguous. CDR3 length equals 12 residues. Deletions cut 2 bases from V and 6 bases from J, with 4 bases between. The chain's CDR3 is CASSLNPGELFF. In DNA form, the CDR3 reads TGTGCCAGCAGTTTAAACCCCGGGGAGCTGTTTTTT.

In the case of this clonotype: A read error is likely, as this CDR3 ends without the conserved phenylalanine or tryptophan. The chain is built from TRBV10-2 and TRBJ2-7, with 8 bases aligning to TRBD2. With V trimmed by 9 bases and J by 2 bases, 6 bases remained unmatched. CDR1 WSHSY and CDR2 SAAADI come from the germline V gene. The length of the CDR3 is 13 residues. CDR3 loop: CASTPGGTYEQYC. CDR3 coding DNA: TGCGCCAGTACCCCGGGAGGGACCTACGAGCAGTACTGT.

This chain joins TRBV7-8 and TRBJ1-4; 12 bases map to TRBD1. Trimming removed 3 bases from V and 4 bases from J; junction bases left unmatched: 3. The germline V gene encodes CDR1 SGHVS and CDR2 FQNEAQ. The CDR3 is made up of 16 amino acids. CDR3 protein: CASSLGTGGLNEKLFF. CDR3 coding DNA: TGTGCCAGCAGCTTGGGGACAGGGGGCCTTAATGAAAAACTGTTTTTT.

V is TRBV4-2 and J is TRBJ1-3, with D maybe TRBD1 (5 bases). The ends were cut back, 0 bases at V and 4 bases at J, with 13 bases in the middle. There are 16 residues in the CDR3. Germline loops: CDR1 LGHNA, CDR2 YNFKEQ. CDR3 nucleotide sequence: TGTGCCAGCAGCCAAGAGTTTGGGGGGAGGGGAAACACCATATATTTT. Translated, it gives CASSQEFGGRGNTIYF.

Regarding this clonotype: A clone one base away is much larger, so this may be a read error. The gene calls are TRBV20-1 and TRBJ2-7; 9 bases fit TRBD1. Germline loops: CDR1 DFQATT, CDR2 SNEGSKA (reference sequence). V lost 1 base and J lost 6; bases outside the gene matches: 7. The CDR3 length is 14 residues. CDR3 coding DNA: TGCAGTGCTAGAGCGAAGGACAGGGGCTCCGAGCAGTACTTC. Its translation is CSARAKDRGSEQYF.

This clonotype has at least ten counts. The CDR3 here is CASSSYLDRGQLNTEAFF. For the CDR3, the DNA is TGTGCCAGCAGCTCCTATTTAGACAGGGGGCAACTGAACACTGAAGCTTTCTTT. The V and J genes are TRBV5-4 and TRBJ1-1; 10 bases map to TRBD1. This CDR3 is built from 18 residues. V shed 3 bases and J 0 bases; nucleotides not matched to a gene: 11. CDR1 SGHNT and CDR2 YYREEE come from the germline V gene (reference sequence).

In regard to this clonotype: At one boundary the junction diverges from the germline segment, which might be a read error. The genes are TRBV5-8 and TRBJ2-1, with D tentatively TRBD1 (5 bases). This CDR3 comprises 17 residues. The germline V gene encodes CDR1 SGHTS and CDR2 YDEGEE. CDR3 loop: CASSRGQPARSYNEQFF. For the CDR3, the DNA is TGCGCCAGCAGCCGTGGACAACCAGCGCGAAGCTACAATGAGCAGTTCTTC.

This clonotype has at least ten counts. The J gene is TRBJ2-1, the V gene TRBV10-2; D is undetermined. V lost 7 bases to trimming and J lost 0 bases, with 16 bases between them. Germline assignment: CDR1 WSHSY and CDR2 SAAADI. This CDR3 region has 16 residues. CDR3 residues: CASTPDEAGSYNEQFF. The CDR3 DNA is TGCGCCAGCACCCCGGACGAGGCTGGCTCCTACAATGAGCAGTTCTTC.

This clonotype occurred many times. The chain carries TRBV2 and TRBJ2-1, with 12 bases identical to TRBD2. CDR1 SNHLY and CDR2 FYNNEI come from the germline V gene. V lost 2 bases and J lost 7; bases outside the gene matches: 3. The CDR3 consists of 15 residues. The CDR3 protein is CASSELAGGQNEQFF. CDR3 in DNA: TGTGCCAGCAGTGAACTAGCGGGGGGGCAGAATGAGCAGTTCTTC.

V usage is TRBV3-1 and J usage is TRBJ2-2; TRBD1 matches at 7 bases. V shed 4 bases, J shed 8 bases, and the junction held 1 base outside the gene matches. CDR1 and CDR2 from the germline V gene are LGHDT and YNNKEL (reference sequence). The CDR3 runs 12 residues. The CDR3 sequence: CASSPGQGELFF. The CDR3 DNA follows: TGTGCCAGCAGCCCGGGACAGGGGGAGCTGTTTTTT.

This clonotype was seen more than once but under ten times. The V gene is TRBV27, the J gene TRBJ2-7, with unresolved D. CDR1 and CDR2 (germline): MNHEY, SMNVEV (reference sequence). The CDR3 totals 15 residues. Between the trimmed V and J ends, which lost 4 bases and 0 bases, there was a span of 13 bases. The CDR3 coding sequence is TGTGCCAGCAGTTGGTTCTGGTCTTTCTCCTACGAGCAGTACTTC. This encodes CASSWFWSFSYEQYF.

There are many counts of this clonotype. The J gene is TRBJ2-7, the V gene TRBV27; maybe TRBD2 (5 bases). The germline CDR1 and CDR2 sequences are MNHEY and SMNVEV (reference sequence). This CDR3 region has 17 residues. Trimming shortened V by 8 bases and J by 4 bases, and 27 bases separated the two germline ends. CDR3 amino acids: CASLSGIQRAERYEQYF. CDR3 sequence (DNA): TGTGCCAGCCTGTCGGGAATACAGCGCGCCGAACGGTACGAGCAGTACTTC.

This clonotype was observed many times. A read error may account for a junction end that differs from germline. The chain employs TRBV7-7 and TRBJ2-5, with D uncertain. The CDR3 has 15 amino acids. From germline, CDR1 is SSHAT and CDR2 FNYEAQ (reference sequence). The DNA of the CDR3 is TGTGCTAGCAGCCCGCGTTTGGGTGGTCAAGAGACCCAGTACTTC. Translation: CASSPRLGGQETQYF.

This clonotype has a count of ten or more. V and J are TRBV7-9 and TRBJ1-6; D is undetermined. CDR1 SEHNR and CDR2 FQNEAQ come from the germline V gene (reference sequence). V lost 4 bases, J lost 0 bases, and 10 bases lay in between. The CDR3 has 16 residues. The CDR3 protein is CASSSRSSSYNSPLHF. Here the CDR3 DNA reads TGTGCCAGCAGCTCTCGTTCGAGCTCCTATAATTCACCCCTCCACTTT.

V is TRBV25-1 and J is TRBJ1-5; D call uncertain. Trimming pared 5 bases from V and 3 bases from J, leaving 11 bases between. There are 14 residues in the CDR3. Germline values: CDR1 MGHDK, CDR2 SYGVNS. The DNA of the CDR3 is TGTGCCAGCAGTACAACAGTGTTCAATCAGCCCCAGCATTTT. Protein sequence: CASSTTVFNQPQHF.

This clonotype was picked up many times. The gene calls are TRBV20-1 and TRBJ1-2; no clear D. With 6 bases removed from V and 2 bases from J, the gap between germline ends came to 13 bases. Per the germline V gene, CDR1 is DFQATT and CDR2 is SNEGSKA (reference sequence). The CDR3 extends over 13 amino acids. CDR3 coding DNA: TGCAGTGCAGCCAATCGGATAAACTATGGCTACACCTTC. Translation gives CSAANRINYGYTF.

Notes on this clonotype: Germline is not matched at one junction end, which may reflect a read error. The V and J genes are TRBV11-1 and TRBJ1-4; possible D gene TRBD1, 6 bases. CDR1 is SGHAT and CDR2 is FQDESV in the germline V gene (reference sequence). This CDR3 has 15 residues. In nucleotides, the CDR3 is TGCGCCAGCACCGGGACAAGGGGCCTTAATGAAAAACTGTTTTTT. Translating gives CASTGTRGLNEKLFF. Complete variable domain (other parts from reference TRBV11-1 and TRBJ1-4): EAEVAQSPRYKITEKSQAVAFWCDPISGHATLYWYRQILGQGPELLVQFQDESVVDDSQLPKDRFSAERLKGVDSTLKIQPAELGDSAMYLCASTGTRGLNEKLFFGSGTQLSVL.

This clonotype has a handful of counts. The germline gene is not matched at one end of the junction; a read error may be the cause. V and J are TRBV11-2 and TRBJ2-1; D remains unclear. The CDR3 is made up of 13 amino acids. CDR1 is SGHAT and CDR2 is FQNNGV in the germline V gene. CDR3 in DNA: TGTGCCAGCAGCTCAACCTATTACACTGAGCAGTTCTTC. Its protein product is CASSSTYYTEQFF.

The table lists this clonotype with many counts. The chain combines TRBV7-3 with TRBJ2-3, with TRBD2 identical over 11 bases. The length of the CDR3 is 15 residues. The junction had 5 bases not matched to a gene; V was cut back by 5 bases and J by 4 bases. Germline lookup yields CDR1 SGHTA and CDR2 FQGTGA. CDR3 loop: CASSRSGGASDTQYF. Here the CDR3 DNA reads TGTGCCAGCAGCCGTAGCGGGGGGGCCTCAGATACGCAGTATTTT.

The chain carries TRBV2 and TRBJ1-2; TRBD1 matches 8 bases. V was pared by 7 bases and J by 8 bases, with 12 bases of the junction left unmatched. The CDR3 is made up of 14 amino acids. Germline lookup yields CDR1 SNHLY and CDR2 FYNNEI. The CDR3 DNA reads TGTGCCAGCACCCCAATAGGACAGGGTCACGGCTACACCTTC. Translation: CASTPIGQGHGYTF.

V and J are TRBV7-3 and TRBJ1-2; D not resolved. The CDR3 loop spans 15 amino acids. Trimming took 2 bases from V and 5 from J, leaving 15 bases between them. Germline lookup yields CDR1 SGHTA and CDR2 FQGTGA. Here the CDR3 DNA reads TGTGCCAGCAGCTTAGCTCATAAAGGCGGATATGGCTACACCTTC. Translation gives CASSLAHKGGYGYTF.

The chain carries TRBV20-1 and TRBJ2-7; 7 bases line up with TRBD2. Germline trimming cut 5 bases from V and 2 bases from J; bases unmatched to any gene: 9. CDR1 and CDR2 from the germline V gene are DFQATT and SNEGSKA (reference sequence). There are 14 residues in the CDR3. CDR3 nucleotide sequence: TGCAGTGCTCAACCTAGCGGCCAGACCTACGAGCAGTACTTC. Translating it yields CSAQPSGQTYEQYF.

This clonotype was counted many times. The rearrangement uses TRBV4-2 and TRBJ2-7, with D perhaps given as TRBD1 or TRBD2 (6 bases each). The germline V gene encodes CDR1 LGHNA and CDR2 YNFKEQ. The CDR3 spans 13 residues. Trimming removed 0 bases from V and 4 bases from J, with 7 bases in between. CDR3 amino acids: CASSQEGGYEQYF. Written as DNA, the CDR3 is TGTGCCAGCAGCCAAGAAGGGGGGTACGAGCAGTACTTC.